This TCR beta chain was obtained from a study of shared clonotypes between healthy human individuals (dated by TCRdb to 2018 to 2021). Notes on the research overall: The cohort comprised a couple of women and a few men aged 18 to 49 years. For each donor, three plates each were used for CD4 naive and CD4 memory, two plates were used for CD8 naive, and one plate was used for CD8 memory. To estimate repertoire size and how much clonotype sharing occurs between individuals, the study deeply sequenced the blood TCR repertoires of five or six healthy adults. To increase sequencing depth and limit assay-specific biases, TCR repertoire library preparation and sequencing were carried out by different laboratories using diverse techniques. Each donor's leukapheresis produced roughly between roughly 0.85 and 10 billion PBMCs.

CD8 naive samples were CD45RO-negative cells positively selected for CCR7, giving a CD45RA+CCR7+ population that excluded TemRA cells. Donors were healthy HIV-negative adults with no recently reported acute infections or vaccinations. Only Caucasian adults living in Nashville, Tennessee, USA were represented among the donors. Blood was collected by leukapheresis, and PBMCs were isolated by Ficoll-Histopaque density gradient centrifugation and then cryopreserved in liquid nitrogen vapor phase. Purity and quantity of every magnetically sorted T cell population were checked by analytical flow cytometry. Genomic DNA was isolated from every sorted fraction and measured by UV absorbance on a Nanodrop 2000c. The CDR3, from cysteine to phenylalanine, totals 14 residues. Only the CDR3 region is kept as DNA, spanning 42 bases read in frame from base 1. V loses 4 bases, J loses 0 bases, and the germline ends lie 4 bases apart. According to the germline V gene, CDR1 reads MDHEN and CDR2 reads SYDVKM.

Using the deep immunoSEQ assay, TCR CDR3 regions were amplified from genomic DNA by multiplex PCR. Genomic DNA extracted from each cell subset was distributed evenly over all wells of several immunoSEQ 96-well plates, and each plate served as one replicate. For sorted subsets, approximately 200 ng of genomic DNA, equivalent to about 30,000 T cell genomes, went into each replicate PCR. Purified libraries were measured with a Qubit 3.0 fluorometer, size-checked on a Bioanalyzer 2100, and measured again with the KAPA Library Quantification kit. Every immunoSEQ 96-well plate was sequenced on a separate single-read 150-cycle Illumina NextSeq 550 flow cell. The original pipeline was this. The immunoSEQ output contained only junctional sequences without quality scores, so filtering could not match that applied to full-length reads. Sequences were annotated with PyIR, a Python wrapper for IgBLAST v1.9, using IMGT germline references to assign V/J genes and CDR3. Reads were filtered out if the reads had weak V/J assignments (E-value above 1e-6), no CDR3, stop codons, out-of-frame junctions, or ambiguous translated residues. V3J clonotypes were defined as sequences sharing the same inferred V gene, J gene, and CDR3 amino acid sequence. To compute the percentage overlap between repertoires, the number of shared unique clonotypes was divided by the size of the smaller repertoire. Repertoire richness was assessed with RTK rarefaction, the Chao1 estimator, and Recon v2.1 estimates of unobserved clonotypes. OLGA was used to compute generation probabilities for all TCRbeta clonotypes that the gDNA method yielded from a handful of donors. TCRdb provides this immuneACCESS table in a form limited to in-frame rearrangements. Some clones are lacking; in checked studies, under half of them reflect an unresolved V gene, and why the rest are absent is not known. From that table come the V and J calls and clone size; the DNA was used to work out D and trimming. The table for this sample lists nearly 2 million clones; approximately 94% of them were counted only once. Less than 1.5% of the sample is held by the ten biggest clonotypes.

Study-wide conclusions, independent of this receptor: Based on pairwise subsampling, the degree of clonotype sharing among donors was expected to be affected by sequencing depth. Clonotypes shared by all four sorted-subset donors showed higher generation probabilities than non-shared clonotypes. Sampling was restricted to blood, and TCR repertoires in tissue are likely to differ from TCR repertoires in blood. Sharing across a few donors was observed for approximately 5% of naive CD4, 3% to 4% of naive CD8, over 2% of memory CD4, and less than 0.45% of memory CD8 clonotypes. Because the study included only a small number of donors, the genetic and exposure-history diversity represented was limited. Larger estimated clonotype richness was generally found for naive subsets than for memory subsets. Rarefaction of sorted-subset datasets indicated incomplete sequencing despite the large sequencing depth.

As concerns this clone: The clone's antigen remains unknown. Per-base quality was not reported, and no clone a single base away is much larger than it.

This clonotype was sampled from a young man in good health. The chain is assembled from TRBV28 and TRBJ2-6, with the D segment identity uncertain. The material sequenced was naive CD8+ T cells sorted from blood. In the paper's terms, the cell subset or site label means: CD45RA+CCR7+. For the CDR3, the sequence is CASSWRSGANVLTF. The sequenced DNA is TGTGCCAGCAGTTGGCGCTCTGGGGCCAACGTCCTGACTTTC.